This T cell receptor (beta chain) emerged from a study of shared clonotypes between healthy human individuals. The naive CD8 population came from CD45RO-negative cells selected for CCR7, without terminally differentiated effector memory CD45RA+ cells. Generated by immunoSEQ multiplex PCR, the TCRdb table keeps only in-frame clones and is missing some. The sample lists over 2,000,000 clones, roughly 95% seen once, with around 1.7% in the top ten. V shed 0 bases, J shed 0 bases, and the junction held 5 bases outside the gene matches. The germline V gene has CDR1 MDHEN and CDR2 SYDVKM. The CDR3 spans 17 residues.

Sequencing input: naive CD8+ T cells from PBMCs. The receptor comes from a man younger than 35 in good health. Some clones in this sample may be carry-over from other donors' samples. The J gene is TRBJ1-5, the V gene TRBV28, with 7 bases fitting TRBD1. In DNA, the CDR3 is TGTGCCAGCAGTTTATGGCAGGGGGATTATAGCAATCAGCCCCAGCATTTT. Its translation is CASSLWQGDYSNQPQHF. The full variable domain, with the rest looked up from reference TRBV28 and TRBJ1-5, is DVKVTQSSRYLVKRTGEKVFLECVQDMDHENMFWYRQDPGLGLRLIYFSYDVKMKEKGDIPEGYSVSREKKERFSLILESASTNQTSMYLCASSLWQGDYSNQPQHFGDGTRLSIL.